This record covers a single TCR beta chain. The protocol was immunoSEQ multiplex PCR, while the TCRdb copy is restricted to in-frame clones and leaves out a portion. The sample holds roughly 26,000 clones, less than 85% seen once. The data were obtained in a study of blood T cell repertoires in COVID-19. Study-wide context: T cells, B-cell-depleted T cells, or PBMCs provided the cDNA or gDNA that served as material.

The V segment lost 5 bases and the J segment 5 bases; nucleotides outside the gene matches: 10. The CDR3 runs to 17 residues. Germline V gives CDR1 LNHDA, CDR2 SQIVND (reference sequence). The material sequenced was peripheral blood. This chain uses TRBV19 with TRBJ2-5, with 14 bases aligning to TRBD2. This TCR was sampled from a human donor in a cohort sampled during active COVID-19. This CDR3 is CASSASGLAGVRETQYF. CDR3 nucleotide sequence: TGTGCCAGTAGTGCCTCGGGACTAGCGGGGGTTAGGGAGACCCAGTACTTC.